Below are 16 T cell receptor beta chains sequenced from a single sample in a study of T cell responses to AZD1222 COVID-19 vaccine. Measured with immunoSEQ multiplex PCR; TCRdb has only the in-frame clones, and not every one. The sample lists about 94,000 clones; around 87% were seen once. The material sequenced was peripheral blood, taken 28 days after the second AZD1222 dose. Receptors were obtained from an adult who received the AZD1222 COVID-19 vaccine.

This clone occurred a few times. The gene calls are TRBV29-1 and TRBJ2-7; weak D call: TRBD2 (5 bases). CDR1 and CDR2 (germline): SQVTM, ANQGSEA. The CDR3 contains 12 residues. Trimming removed 8 bases from V and 0 bases from J, with 11 bases in between. CDR3 sequence reads: CSSLGASYEQYF. The CDR3 DNA follows: TGCAGCTCTTTGGGAGCCTCCTACGAGCAGTACTTC.

V and J are TRBV5-6 and TRBJ1-1; 8 nucleotides agree with TRBD1. V shed 0 bases, J shed 2 bases, and the junction held 3 bases outside the gene matches. This CDR3 is built from 15 residues. Looked up from germline, CDR1 is SGHDT and CDR2 is YYEEEE. This chain's CDR3 is CASSLAGTGNTEAFF. The CDR3 coding sequence is TGTGCCAGCAGCTTGGCCGGGACAGGCAACACTGAAGCTTTCTTT.

The chain links TRBV19 to TRBJ2-1, with 7 nucleotides matching TRBD1. The CDR3 consists of 14 residues. Germline V gene lookup returns CDR1 LNHDA and CDR2 SQIVND (reference sequence). The V gene end was trimmed by 5 bases and the J gene end by 6 bases; junction bases not matched to a gene: 7. Written as DNA, the CDR3 is TGTGCCAGTAGTCCCCAGGGGGATCGCAATGAGCAGTTCTTC. Translated, it gives CASSPQGDRNEQFF.

This chain uses TRBV28 with TRBJ1-4; no firm D call. Germline V gives CDR1 MDHEN, CDR2 SYDVKM. V lost 5 bases, J lost 2 bases, and 12 bases lay in between. This CDR3 is 15 amino acids long. This CDR3 is CASSDPVETNEKLFF. The CDR3, as DNA: TGTGCCAGCAGTGACCCCGTAGAGACTAATGAAAAACTGTTTTTT.

This rearrangement joins TRBV6-5 to TRBJ2-1, with D possibly called TRBD1 or TRBD2 (6 bases each). V was shortened by 10 bases and J by 2 bases, with 18 bases between the two germline ends. This CDR3 spans 15 amino acids. Per the germline V gene, CDR1 is MNHEY and CDR2 is SVGAGI. This chain's CDR3 is CATIRGRGPYNEQFF. CDR3 sequence (DNA): TGTGCCACCATTCGGGGGCGAGGTCCCTACAATGAGCAGTTCTTC.

This chain uses TRBV6-6 with TRBJ2-7; 8 positions match TRBD1. Germline CDR1 and CDR2: MNHNY and SVGAGI (reference sequence). The CDR3 totals 13 residues. After removal of 6 bases from V and 3 bases from J, the junction contained 4 bases not matched to a gene. CDR3 sequence reads: CASRWTGSYEQYF. The DNA of the CDR3 is TGTGCCAGCAGGTGGACAGGGAGCTACGAGCAGTACTTC.

The gene calls are TRBV5-1 and TRBJ2-1; 7 bases are a match to TRBD1. CDR3 size: 14 residues. The V gene's germline CDR1 is SGHRS and CDR2 YFSETQ. The V and J ends lost 2 bases and 5 bases, in that order; junction bases with no gene match: 4. The CDR3 is CASSFGGQNNEQFF. The CDR3, as DNA: TGCGCCAGCAGCTTTGGGGGACAGAACAATGAGCAGTTCTTC. Drawing the rest from reference TRBV5-1 and TRBJ2-1, the complete variable domain is KAGVTQTPRYLIKTRGQQVTLSCSPISGHRSVSWYQQTPGQGLQFLFEYFSETQRNKGNFPGRFSGRQFSNSRSEMNVSTLELGDSALYLCASSFGGQNNEQFFGPGTRLTVL.

The rearrangement joins TRBV7-2 to TRBJ2-2; the match to TRBD2 covers 8 bases. The CDR3 is made up of 15 amino acids. The V and J ends lost 5 bases and 1 base, in that order; junction bases with no gene match: 3. Germline assignment: CDR1 SGHTA and CDR2 FQGNSA. CDR3 in amino acids: CASSPTSVNTGELFF. The DNA for the CDR3 is TGTGCCAGCAGCCCGACTAGCGTGAACACCGGGGAGCTGTTTTTT.

This chain uses TRBV5-1 with TRBJ1-2; the D is unclear. The germline V gene has CDR1 SGHRS and CDR2 YFSETQ. The ends were cut back, 5 bases at V and 4 bases at J, with 9 bases in the middle. There are 12 residues in the CDR3. The CDR3 region has the DNA TGCGCCAGCAGGGGCCTGGGCTATGGCTACACCTTC. Encoded protein: CASRGLGYGYTF.

The V gene is TRBV5-1, the J gene TRBJ2-1; tentatively, D is TRBD1 (5 bases). The germline V and J ends were trimmed by 0 bases and 2 bases, with 9 bases remaining between them. The germline V gene has CDR1 SGHRS and CDR2 YFSETQ. The CDR3 has 15 amino acids. This chain's CDR3 is CASSLGGTTYNEQFF. The CDR3 nucleotides are TGCGCCAGCAGCTTGGGGGGCACCACCTACAATGAGCAGTTCTTC.

The V and J genes are TRBV7-8 and TRBJ1-3; possibly TRBD1 for D (5 bases). Germline lookup yields CDR1 SGHVS and CDR2 FQNEAQ. V dropped 1 base and J dropped 10 bases, with 8 bases sitting between them. The CDR3 covers 12 residues. As DNA, the CDR3 is TGTGCCAGCAGCTTAGATCAGGGAACCATATATTTT. Protein sequence: CASSLDQGTIYF.

The rearrangement links TRBV20-1 to TRBJ1-1; TRBD1 aligns across 8 bases. J lost 12 bases, V lost 3 bases, and 18 bases had no gene match. The CDR3 extends over 15 amino acids. Per germline, CDR1 DFQATT and CDR2 SNEGSKA (reference sequence). CDR3 DNA: TGCAGTGCTAGTAGCCCGTCGGGGGACAGGAGCCAAACTTTCTTT. Amino acid sequence: CSASSPSGDRSQTFF.

The genes are TRBV10-3 and TRBJ2-7; the D gene is possibly TRBD1 (6 bases). This CDR3 region has 15 residues. Per the germline V gene, CDR1 is ENHRY and CDR2 is SYGVKD. V shed 2 bases and J shed 2 bases, with 13 bases lying between them. The CDR3 protein is CAISEGGQNPYEQYF. CDR3 DNA: TGTGCCATCAGTGAGGGGGGACAAAACCCCTACGAGCAGTACTTC.

This clone was picked up a small number of times. V is TRBV6-4 and J is TRBJ2-1, with TRBD2 identical over 10 bases. CDR1 is MRHNA and CDR2 is SNTAGT in the germline V gene. CDR3 size: 15 residues. The ends lost 5 bases at V and 4 bases at J; junction bases unmatched: 5. The CDR3 DNA is TGTGCCAGCAGTCCTAGCGGGGGAGAGTACAATGAGCAGTTCTTC. Protein: CASSPSGGEYNEQFF.

This clone has just one count. The rearrangement joins TRBV30 to TRBJ2-1; no clear D. Germline V gene data show CDR1 as GTSNPN and CDR2 as SVGIG (reference sequence). The V and J ends lost 4 bases and 6 bases respectively, with 16 bases between them. The CDR3 has 14 residues. CDR3 coding DNA: TGTGCCTGGACCCCCCCGGCTCTCTTCAATGAGCAGTTCTTC. It specifies CAWTPPALFNEQFF.

This clone came up once. The gene calls are TRBV12-3 or TRBV12-4 and TRBJ2-5; D tentatively fits TRBD1 or TRBD2 (5 bases each). The CDR3 has 13 amino acids. V was shortened by 3 bases and J by 5 bases, with 10 bases between the two germline ends. The CDR3 reads CASSFQGRETQYF. As DNA, the CDR3 is TGTGCCAGCAGTTTTCAGGGACGGGAGACCCAGTACTTC.